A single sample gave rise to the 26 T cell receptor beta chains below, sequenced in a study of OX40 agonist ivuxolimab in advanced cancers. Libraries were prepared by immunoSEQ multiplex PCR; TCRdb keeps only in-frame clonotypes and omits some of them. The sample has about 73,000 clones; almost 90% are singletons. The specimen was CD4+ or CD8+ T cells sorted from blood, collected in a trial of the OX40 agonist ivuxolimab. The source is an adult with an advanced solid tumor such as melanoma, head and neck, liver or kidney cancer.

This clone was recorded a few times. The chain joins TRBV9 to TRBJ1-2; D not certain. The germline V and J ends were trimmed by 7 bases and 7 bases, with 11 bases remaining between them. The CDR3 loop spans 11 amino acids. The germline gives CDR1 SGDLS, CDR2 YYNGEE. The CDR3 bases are TGTGCCAGCTGGAGGCCTGGTGGCTACACCTTC. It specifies CASWRPGGYTF.

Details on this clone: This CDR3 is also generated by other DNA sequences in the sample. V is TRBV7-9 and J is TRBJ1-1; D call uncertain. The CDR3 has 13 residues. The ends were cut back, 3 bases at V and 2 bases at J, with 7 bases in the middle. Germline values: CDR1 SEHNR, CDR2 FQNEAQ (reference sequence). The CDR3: CASSFQVNTEAFF. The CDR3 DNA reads TGTGCCAGCAGCTTTCAAGTCAACACTGAAGCTTTCTTT.

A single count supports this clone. CDR3 in amino acids: CASSTRGDWSYEQYF. For the CDR3, the DNA is TGTGCCAGCAGTACGCGCGGGGATTGGTCCTACGAGCAGTACTTC. V is TRBV6-5 and J is TRBJ2-7, with D possibly matching TRBD2 (6 bases). The CDR3 length is 15 residues. CDR1 and CDR2 (germline): MNHEY, SVGAGI. The V end lost 5 bases, the J end lost 1 base, and 15 bases lay between the germline ends.

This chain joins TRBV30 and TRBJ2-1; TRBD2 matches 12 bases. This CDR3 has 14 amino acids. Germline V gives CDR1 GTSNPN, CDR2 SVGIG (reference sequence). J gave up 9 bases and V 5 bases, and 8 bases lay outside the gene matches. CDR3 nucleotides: TGTGCCTGGGAGGCGACTAGCGGGGGTGGTGAGCAGTTCTTC. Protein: CAWEATSGGGEQFF.

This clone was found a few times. CDR3 sequence reads: CASSRLGGPGEKLFF. Here the CDR3 DNA reads TGTGCCAGCAGCCGGCTGGGGGGGCCAGGTGAAAAACTGTTTTTT. This chain joins TRBV7-2 and TRBJ1-4; perhaps TRBD1 as D (6 bases). Looked up from germline, CDR1 is SGHTA and CDR2 is FQGNSA. The CDR3 sequence is 15 residues long. V lost 5 bases and J 7 bases, leaving 17 bases between the germline ends.

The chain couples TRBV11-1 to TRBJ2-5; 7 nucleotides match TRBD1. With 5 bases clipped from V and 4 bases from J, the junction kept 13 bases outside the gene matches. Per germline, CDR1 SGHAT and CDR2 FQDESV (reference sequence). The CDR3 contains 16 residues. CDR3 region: CASSQAQTGLRETQYF. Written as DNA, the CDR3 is TGTGCCAGCAGCCAAGCCCAGACAGGGTTGAGAGAGACCCAGTACTTC.

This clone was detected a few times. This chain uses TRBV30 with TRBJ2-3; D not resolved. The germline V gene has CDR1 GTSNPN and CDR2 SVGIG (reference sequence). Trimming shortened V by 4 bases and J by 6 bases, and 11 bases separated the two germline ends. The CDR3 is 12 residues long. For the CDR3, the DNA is TGTGCCTGGACCTTCTCCCGCGATACGCAGTATTTT. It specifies CAWTFSRDTQYF.

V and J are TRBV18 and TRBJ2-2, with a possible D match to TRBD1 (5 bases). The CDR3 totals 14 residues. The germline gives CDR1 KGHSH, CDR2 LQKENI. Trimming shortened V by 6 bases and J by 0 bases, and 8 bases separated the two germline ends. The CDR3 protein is CASSTTANTGELFF. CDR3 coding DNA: TGTGCCAGCTCCACGACAGCGAACACCGGGGAGCTGTTTTTT.

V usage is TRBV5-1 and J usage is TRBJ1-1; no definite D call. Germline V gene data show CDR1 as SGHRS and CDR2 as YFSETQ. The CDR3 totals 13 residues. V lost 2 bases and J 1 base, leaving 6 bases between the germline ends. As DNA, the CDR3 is TGCGCCAGCAGCTTCGGCCCGAACACTGAAGCTTTCTTT. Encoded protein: CASSFGPNTEAFF. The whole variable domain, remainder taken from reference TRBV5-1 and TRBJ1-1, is KAGVTQTPRYLIKTRGQQVTLSCSPISGHRSVSWYQQTPGQGLQFLFEYFSETQRNKGNFPGRFSGRQFSNSRSEMNVSTLELGDSALYLCASSFGPNTEAFFGQGTRLTVV.

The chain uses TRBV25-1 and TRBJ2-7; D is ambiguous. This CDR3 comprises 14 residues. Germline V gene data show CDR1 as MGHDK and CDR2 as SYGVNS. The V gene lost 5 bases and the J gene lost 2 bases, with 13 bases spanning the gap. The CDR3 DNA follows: TGTGCCAGCAGTTTGTCAGTATACCCCTACGAGCAGTACTTC. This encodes CASSLSVYPYEQYF.

The CDR3 loop reads CASSPGLTDTQYF. In nucleotides, the CDR3 is TGTGCCAGCTCTCCTGGACTCACAGATACGCAGTATTTT. The rearrangement uses TRBV18 and TRBJ2-3; possibly TRBD2 for D (5 bases). V was clipped by 6 bases and J by 2 bases, with 9 bases between them. The germline V gene has CDR1 KGHSH and CDR2 LQKENI. CDR3 length equals 13 residues. The complete variable domain, with remaining parts taken from reference TRBV18 and TRBJ2-3, reads NAGVMQNPRHLVRRRGQEARLRCSPMKGHSHVYWYRQLPEEGLKFMVYLQKENIIDESGMPKERFSAEFPKEGPSILRIQQVVRGDSAAYFCASSPGLTDTQYFGPGTRLTVL.

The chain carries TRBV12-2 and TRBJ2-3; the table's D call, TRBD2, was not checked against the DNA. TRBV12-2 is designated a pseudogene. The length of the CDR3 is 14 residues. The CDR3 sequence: CASRLEAGADTQYF. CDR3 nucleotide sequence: TGTGCAAGTCGCTTAGAAGCGGGGGCAGATACGCAGTATTTT.

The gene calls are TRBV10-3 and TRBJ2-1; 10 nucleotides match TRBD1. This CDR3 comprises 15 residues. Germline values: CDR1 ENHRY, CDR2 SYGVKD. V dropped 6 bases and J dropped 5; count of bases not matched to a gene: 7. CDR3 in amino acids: CAIRPTGGTNNEQFF. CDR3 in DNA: TGTGCCATCAGGCCGACAGGGGGCACAAACAATGAGCAGTTCTTC.

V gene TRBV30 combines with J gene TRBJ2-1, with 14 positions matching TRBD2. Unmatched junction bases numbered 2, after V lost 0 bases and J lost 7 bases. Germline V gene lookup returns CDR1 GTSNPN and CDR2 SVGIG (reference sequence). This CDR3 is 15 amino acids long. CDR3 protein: CAWSVGTSGGNEQFF. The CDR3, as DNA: TGTGCCTGGAGTGTGGGGACTAGCGGGGGTAATGAGCAGTTCTTC. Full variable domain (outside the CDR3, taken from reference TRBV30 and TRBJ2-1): SQTIHQWPATLVQPVGSPLSLECTVEGTSNPNLYWYRQAAGRGLQLLFYSVGIGQISSEVPQNLSASRPQDRQFILSSKKLLLSDSGFYLCAWSVGTSGGNEQFFGPGTRLTVL.

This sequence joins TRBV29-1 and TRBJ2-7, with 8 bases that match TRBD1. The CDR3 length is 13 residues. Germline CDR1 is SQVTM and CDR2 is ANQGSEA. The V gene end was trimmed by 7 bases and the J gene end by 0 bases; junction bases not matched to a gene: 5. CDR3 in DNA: TGCAGCGGAAGCAGGGGGCCCTCCTACGAGCAGTACTTC. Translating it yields CSGSRGPSYEQYF.

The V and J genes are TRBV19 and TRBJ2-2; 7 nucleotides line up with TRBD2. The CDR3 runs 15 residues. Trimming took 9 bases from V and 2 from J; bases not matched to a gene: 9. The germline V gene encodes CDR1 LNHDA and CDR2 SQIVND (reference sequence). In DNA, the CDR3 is TGTGCCAGCCGGACGCGGGGGACTAACACCGGGGAGCTGTTTTTT. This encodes CASRTRGTNTGELFF.

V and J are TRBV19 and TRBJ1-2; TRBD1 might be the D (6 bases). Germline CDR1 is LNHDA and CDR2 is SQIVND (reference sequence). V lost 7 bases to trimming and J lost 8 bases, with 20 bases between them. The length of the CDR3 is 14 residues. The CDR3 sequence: CASTPRGGGDGYTF. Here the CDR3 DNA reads TGTGCCAGTACCCCACGGGGAGGGGGTGACGGCTACACCTTC.

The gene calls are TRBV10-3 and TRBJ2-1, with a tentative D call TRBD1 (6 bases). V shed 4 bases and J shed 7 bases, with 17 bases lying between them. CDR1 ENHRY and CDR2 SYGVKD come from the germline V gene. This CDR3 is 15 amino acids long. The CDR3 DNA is TGTGCCATCAGTGGGGGGCGAGGGGCCAATAATGAGCAGTTCTTC. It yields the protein CAISGGRGANNEQFF.

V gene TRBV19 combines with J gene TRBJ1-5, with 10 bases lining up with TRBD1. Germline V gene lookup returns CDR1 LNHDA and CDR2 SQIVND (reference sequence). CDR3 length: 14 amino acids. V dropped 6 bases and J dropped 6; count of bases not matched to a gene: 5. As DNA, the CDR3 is TGTGCCAGTAGGGACAGGGGGAGCCTTCAGCCCCAGCATTTT. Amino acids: CASRDRGSLQPQHF.

CDR3 coding DNA: TGTGCCAGCAGTTACTCGCGGGCACGAAACTATGGCTACACCTTC. It translates to CASSYSRARNYGYTF. The rearrangement uses TRBV6-5 and TRBJ1-2; D is undetermined. The CDR3 consists of 15 residues. The germline V gene encodes CDR1 MNHEY and CDR2 SVGAGI. The germline V and J ends were trimmed by 0 bases and 2 bases, with 10 bases remaining between them.

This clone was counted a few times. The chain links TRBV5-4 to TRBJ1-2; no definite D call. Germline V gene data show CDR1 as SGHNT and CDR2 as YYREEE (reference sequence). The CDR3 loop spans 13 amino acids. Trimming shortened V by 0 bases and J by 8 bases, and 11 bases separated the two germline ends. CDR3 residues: CASSLEGTVGYTF. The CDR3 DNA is TGTGCCAGCAGCTTGGAGGGAACGGTCGGCTACACCTTC.

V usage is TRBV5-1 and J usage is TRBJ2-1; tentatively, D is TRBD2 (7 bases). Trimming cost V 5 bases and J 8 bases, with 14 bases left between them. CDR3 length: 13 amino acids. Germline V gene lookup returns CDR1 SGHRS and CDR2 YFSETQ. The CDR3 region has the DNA TGCGCCAGCAGGCTTACGGGGGGCTATGAGCAGTTCTTC. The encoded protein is CASRLTGGYEQFF.

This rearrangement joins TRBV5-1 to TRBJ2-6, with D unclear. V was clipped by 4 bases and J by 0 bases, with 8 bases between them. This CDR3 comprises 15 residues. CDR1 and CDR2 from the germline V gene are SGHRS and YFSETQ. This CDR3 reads CASSTTISGANVLTF. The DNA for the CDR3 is TGCGCCAGCAGCACCACAATCTCTGGGGCCAACGTCCTGACTTTC.

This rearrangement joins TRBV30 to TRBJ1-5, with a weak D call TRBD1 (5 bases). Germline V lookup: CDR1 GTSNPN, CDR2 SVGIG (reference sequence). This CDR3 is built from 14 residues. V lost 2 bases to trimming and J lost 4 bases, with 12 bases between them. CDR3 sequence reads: CAWSMSTVNQPQHF. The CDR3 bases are TGTGCCTGGAGTATGTCGACAGTGAATCAGCCCCAGCATTTT. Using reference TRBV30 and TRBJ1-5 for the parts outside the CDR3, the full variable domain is SQTIHQWPATLVQPVGSPLSLECTVEGTSNPNLYWYRQAAGRGLQLLFYSVGIGQISSEVPQNLSASRPQDRQFILSSKKLLLSDSGFYLCAWSMSTVNQPQHFGDGTRLSIL.

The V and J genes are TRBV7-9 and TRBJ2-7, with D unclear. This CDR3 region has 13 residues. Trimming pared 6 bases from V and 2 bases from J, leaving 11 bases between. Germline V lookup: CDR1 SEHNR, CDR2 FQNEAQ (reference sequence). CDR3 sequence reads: CASSNPETYEQYF. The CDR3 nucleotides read TGTGCCAGCAGTAATCCGGAAACCTACGAGCAGTACTTC.

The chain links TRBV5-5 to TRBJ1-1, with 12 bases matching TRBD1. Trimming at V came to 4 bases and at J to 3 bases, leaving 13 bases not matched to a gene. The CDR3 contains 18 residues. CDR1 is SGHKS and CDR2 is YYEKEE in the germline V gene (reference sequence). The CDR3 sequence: CASSPPPGTGGADTEAFF. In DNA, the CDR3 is TGTGCCAGCAGCCCGCCCCCCGGGACAGGGGGCGCGGACACTGAAGCTTTCTTT.